This paragraph covers one T cell receptor (beta chain) sequence. Antigen: not known. Germline values: CDR1 SGDLS, CDR2 YYNGEE. The CDR3 runs 15 residues. This record belongs to a study of T cells expressing NK-cell markers. Turning to the study itself: It was sorted CD3+CD56+NKG2C+, CD3+CD56+NKG2C- and CD3+CD56-NKG2C+ T cells that supplied the TCR beta repertoires. The eight sequenced donors comprised seven who were HCMV-seropositive and one who was seronegative.

Synthesis of TCR beta cDNA relied on 5'RACE template switching carrying UMIs. TCRdb reworked the 5' RACE reads into one entry per CDR3 protein, no DNA. The sample holds about 380,000 distinct CDR3 sequences. Regarding the study as a whole: The CD3+CD56-NKG2C+ fraction of a handful of donors was likewise dominated by these clonotypes.

The origin of this receptor is a man aged 18-75 years in good health. Sequenced input: blood T cells: a sorted CD56 or NKG2C T cell subset, CD4+ or CD8+ T cells, or bulk PBMC T cells (not recorded which). The rearrangement joins TRBV9 to TRBJ2-3; TCRdb selects TRBD2, and the lack of DNA leaves this call unchecked. CDR3: CASSVERGPTDTQYF.